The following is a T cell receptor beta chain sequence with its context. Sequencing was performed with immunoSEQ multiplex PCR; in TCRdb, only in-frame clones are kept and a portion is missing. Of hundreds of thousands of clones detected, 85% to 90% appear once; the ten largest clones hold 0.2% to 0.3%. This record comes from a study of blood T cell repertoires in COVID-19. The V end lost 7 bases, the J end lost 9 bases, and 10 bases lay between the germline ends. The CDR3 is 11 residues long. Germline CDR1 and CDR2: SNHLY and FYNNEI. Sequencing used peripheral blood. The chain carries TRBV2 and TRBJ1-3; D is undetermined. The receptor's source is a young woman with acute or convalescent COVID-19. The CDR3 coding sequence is TGTGCCAGCATCCTAGAGGCCACCATATATTTT. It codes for CASILEATIYF. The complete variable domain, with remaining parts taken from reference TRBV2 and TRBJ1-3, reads EPEVTQTPSHQVTQMGQEVILRCVPISNHLYFYWYRQILGQKVEFLVSFYNNEISEKSEIFDDQFSVERPDGSNFTLKIRSTKLEDSAMYFCASILEATIYFGEGSWLTVV.